The present T cell receptor beta chain was sequenced within a study of T cell responses to AZD1222 COVID-19 vaccine (dated by TCRdb to the early 2020s). For context, the study as a whole: TCR sequencing covered about 230 trial participants: 200 to 210 given two doses of AZD1222 and 26 given two doses of MenACWY control vaccine. Enrollment into the trials was organized by age into subgroups of 18-55, 56-69 and 70-plus years, and those subgroups contained 148, 28 and 57 TCR-sequenced participants, respectively. On the study overall, not on this receptor specifically: Reportedly, almost half of the unique spike-specific TCRs recognized epitopes lying outside the regions that are mutated in the B.1.351 and B.1.1.7 variants. The vaccine-associated CD4 TCRs covered the entire spike protein, and the dominant responses fell in regions 160-218 and 743-854. A significant rise in spike-specific TCR breadth and depth was observed after two AZD1222 doses relative to day 0 and relative to MenACWY recipients. Because no day 14 peak-response samples were available, the repertoires could be characterized only after the peak T cell response. Conclusions about previously exposed vaccinees were limited because only a handful of AZD1222 recipients were SARS-CoV-2 seropositive at baseline. In the small 56-69-year group, the increase in depth fell short of significance, most likely because of low power. Participants were mostly white British, with more females than males. The authors suggested clonal diversity may have been underestimated.

A few counts support this clone. What this receptor recognizes is not known. Base qualities are not at hand, and no much larger clone is one base apart. The CDR3 regions of human TCRbeta chains were subjected to immunosequencing. As for the original processing: TCRs in the repertoires were matched against a reference library of SARS-CoV-2-specific TCRs that had been generated with the MIRA antigen-specificity platform. Breadth was defined as the fraction of unique TCRs that were SARS-CoV-2-associated, and depth was defined as the fraction of total T cells that were SARS-CoV-2-associated. Using the MIRA data, each spike-specific TCR was mapped to the spike region that the TCR reacts to and placed in a CD4 or CD8 class. Log10-transformed breadth and depth values were compared by one-way ANOVA with Sidak's multiple comparisons tests. The clones in this table, taken by TCRdb from immuneACCESS, are in-frame only. Not every clone is retained; where verified, under half of the shortfall comes from an unresolved V gene, and the cause of the rest is unknown. That table gives V, J and clone size, and the DNA gave D and trimming. The sample includes some 110,000 clones, with about 90% observed a single time. Less than 9.5% of the sample is taken by the ten largest.

The germline V gene yields KGHSH for CDR1 and LQKENI for CDR2. V loses 3 bases, J loses 4 bases, and the germline ends lie 13 bases apart. From the cysteine through the phenylalanine, the CDR3 covers 16 amino acids. Only the CDR3 part of the read is kept: 48 bases, read in frame from the first base. The time point label corresponds to: about 28 days (+/-7) after the second vaccine dose. AZD1222 recipients given second doses at about 4 weeks or at about 12 weeks were pooled, since spike-specific TCR depth and breadth were not found to differ between the two schedules. Samples from vaccinated people were obtained from the UK trials COV001 and COV002, which included a single-blind randomized controlled phase 2/3 trial of AZD1222 (ChAdOx1 nCoV-19) in healthy adults. For TCRbeta chain sequencing, PBMC samples were collected from trial participants at day 0 and at day 28 after the second dose.

This receptor chain uses TRBV18 and TRBJ1-6; the D gene assignment is ambiguous. This sample comprised peripheral blood, obtained 28 days after the second AZD1222 dose. The sequence derives from an adult who received the AZD1222 COVID-19 vaccine. The encoded CDR3 is CASSPEQNRYNSPLHF. Here is the DNA: TGTGCCAGCTCACCTGAACAGAACAGATATAATTCACCCCTCCACTTT.